Listed below are T cell receptor beta chains from one sample, sequenced in a study of T-cell reconstitution after alpha-beta-depleted transplantation in children. MiXCR, applied by TCRdb to the PCR reads, yields one record per CDR3 protein. The profile shows about 400,000 distinct CDR3 sequences, about a fifth of them singletons. The sequenced sample was PBMCs from the stem cell graft donor, obtained from the stem cell graft. The receptors stem from a human donor who donated a stem cell graft to a child with acute myeloid leukemia. The CDR3 runs from the conserved cysteine through the conserved F or W. Fields, in order: D gene, J gene, V gene, clone size, CDR3 protein, CDR3 DNA. D genes are given only for firm matches. Rows may omit the clone size; those that give it use once, few, many or a size class.

>.|TRBJ1-2|TRBV16|many
CASSPRGYGYTF
TGTGCCAGCAGTCCTCGGGGGTATGGCTACACCTTC
>TRBD2|TRBJ2-7|TRBV20-1|many
CSASQAGGGEQYF
TGCAGTGCTAGTCAAGCGGGAGGTGGAGAGCAGTACTTC
>TRBD2|TRBJ2-7|TRBV6-1|.
CASRETSGRYEQYF
TGTGCCAGCAGAGAGACTAGCGGGAGGTACGAGCAGTACTTC
>TRBD2|TRBJ2-5|TRBV5-1|.
CASSDHLAGEETQYF
TGCGCCAGCAGCGATCACCTAGCGGGAGAAGAGACCCAGTACTTC
>.|TRBJ2-7|TRBV4-1|.
CASSQDLQPYEQYF
TGCGCCAGCAGCCAAGATCTTCAGCCCTACGAGCAGTACTTC
>.|TRBJ2-3|TRBV6-1|few
CASSIRGLMADTQYF
TGTGCCAGCAGTATCCGGGGACTCATGGCAGATACGCAGTATTTT
>TRBD2|TRBJ2-2|TRBV27|.
CASSWEGTGELFF
TGTGCCAGCAGTTGGGAGGGTACCGGGGAGCTGTTTTTT
>.|TRBJ1-5|TRBV7-6|.
CASSRTGNQPQHF
TGTGCCAGCAGCAGAACAGGTAATCAGCCCCAGCATTTT
>TRBD1|TRBJ2-7|TRBV20-1|.
CSARRRQGAPRF
TGCAGTGCTAGACGGAGACAGGGGGCGCCGCGCTTC
>TRBD2|TRBJ2-7|TRBV4-1|few
CASSPIAGGNYEQYF
TGCGCCAGCAGCCCTATAGCGGGAGGGAACTACGAGCAGTACTTC
>TRBD1|TRBJ2-1|TRBV10-3|.
CAISFGQGARNEQFF
TGTGCCATCAGCTTCGGACAGGGGGCACGGAATGAGCAGTTCTTC
>TRBD2|TRBJ2-2|TRBV28|.
CASSFHRLAGTVGGELFF
TGTGCCAGCAGTTTCCATAGACTAGCGGGAACAGTGGGCGGGGAGCTGTTTTTT
>TRBD2|TRBJ2-5|TRBV12-3/TRBV12-4|.
CASSLGLLAPQETQYF
TGTGCCAGCAGTCTGGGCTTACTAGCGCCTCAAGAGACCCAGTACTTC
>.|TRBJ1-5|TRBV4-1|.
CASSQDARLGEPQHF
TGCGCCAGCAGCCAAGACGCTCGCCTAGGTGAGCCCCAGCATTTT
>.|TRBJ2-5|TRBV20-1|few
CSARNVQAETQYF
TGCAGTGCTAGAAACGTACAGGCGGAGACCCAGTACTTC
>TRBD2|TRBJ2-7|TRBV12-3/TRBV12-4|.
CASRLAGVHEQYF
TGTGCCAGCAGACTAGCGGGAGTCCACGAGCAGTACTTC
>TRBD1|TRBJ2-6|TRBV7-8|many
CASSLAEFARQGNAGANVLTF
TGTGCCAGCAGCTTAGCGGAGTTTGCGCGACAGGGTAACGCTGGGGCCAACGTCCTGACTTTC
>TRBD2|TRBJ2-1|TRBV2|few
CASRGLAGGSEQFF
TGTGCCAGCAGGGGACTAGCGGGAGGGAGTGAGCAGTTCTTC
>.|TRBJ2-6|TRBV6-1|few
CASRRSGAGANVLTF
TGTGCCAGCAGGCGCTCAGGGGCTGGGGCCAACGTCCTGACTTTC
>TRBD2|TRBJ2-1|TRBV7-2|.
CASSFPGLQYNEQFF
TGTGCCAGCAGCTTTCCGGGACTACAGTACAATGAGCAGTTCTTC
>.|TRBJ2-1|TRBV15|few
CATSRDPESLPQFF
TGTGCCACCAGCAGAGATCCGGAATCGTTGCCCCAGTTCTTC
>.|TRBJ1-1|TRBV7-9|.
CASSFFVRRNTEAFF
TGTGCCAGCAGCTTCTTCGTCCGTAGGAACACTGAAGCTTTCTTT
>.|TRBJ2-7|TRBV6-1|few
CASTPPGGFIHEQYF
TGTGCCAGCACCCCGCCCGGGGGCTTTATCCACGAGCAGTACTTC
>.|TRBJ2-1|TRBV24-1|.
CATSEADSTNYNEQFF
TGTGCCACCAGTGAGGCAGACAGTACTAACTACAATGAGCAGTTCTTC
>.|TRBJ2-7|TRBV13|many
CASSLRGDYEQYF
TGTGCCAGCAGCTTACGTGGGGACTACGAGCAGTACTTC
>.|TRBJ2-7|TRBV7-9|.
CASSPTAANEQYF
TGTGCCAGCAGCCCGACCGCTGCGAACGAGCAGTACTTC
>TRBD1|TRBJ2-7|TRBV20-1|.
CSARGLARDRGHEQYF
TGCAGTGCTAGAGGCCTCGCCCGGGACAGGGGTCACGAGCAGTACTTC
>TRBD2|TRBJ2-7|TRBV25-1|few
CASSAWAGGLAGGPGEQYF
TGTGCCAGCAGTGCATGGGCAGGGGGACTAGCGGGAGGGCCTGGCGAGCAGTACTTC
>.|TRBJ2-1|TRBV14|.
CASSQVDRFYNEQFF
TGTGCCAGCAGCCAAGTTGACAGATTCTACAATGAGCAGTTCTTC
>TRBD1|TRBJ1-1|TRBV7-6|few
CASSTGVYTEAFF
TGTGCCAGCAGCACAGGGGTCTACACTGAAGCTTTCTTT
>.|TRBJ2-7|TRBV28|few
CASTPKPGSYEQYF
TGTGCCAGCACCCCTAAACCGGGCTCCTACGAGCAGTACTTC
>.|TRBJ1-3|TRBV15|.
CATSRDPGAGNTIYF
TGTGCCACCAGCAGAGATCCTGGGGCTGGAAACACCATATATTTT
>.|TRBJ2-7|TRBV15|few
CATSSGLWTGQDREQYF
TGTGCCACCAGCAGCGGTCTATGGACGGGACAAGATCGGGAGCAGTACTTC
>.|TRBJ1-1|TRBV5-5|few
CASHRDLNTEAFF
TGTGCCAGCCACCGGGATCTGAACACTGAAGCTTTCTTT
>TRBD1|TRBJ1-5|TRBV20-1|.
CSARTGGMSQHF
TGCAGTGCCAGGACAGGGGGTATGTCCCAGCATTTT
>TRBD2|TRBJ2-1|TRBV29-1|many
CSVRSGRIDEQFF
TGCAGCGTTCGTAGCGGGAGGATCGATGAGCAGTTCTTC
>.|TRBJ2-1|TRBV9|.
CASSVGHGDNEQFF
TGTGCCAGCAGCGTAGGGCACGGCGACAATGAGCAGTTCTTC
>.|TRBJ2-7|TRBV28|.
CASSTISGFRYEQYF
TGTGCCAGCAGTACCATTAGCGGATTTCGCTACGAGCAGTACTTC
>TRBD2|TRBJ2-7|TRBV12-3/TRBV12-4|many
CASSIGLAGHSEQYF
TGTGCCAGCAGTATCGGACTAGCGGGGCATTCCGAGCAGTACTTC
>TRBD2|TRBJ2-1|TRBV15|many
CATSLAGGTEQFF
TGTGCCACCTCCCTAGCGGGAGGCACTGAGCAGTTCTTC
>TRBD1|TRBJ2-6|TRBV28|.
CASSLTGGASGANVLTF
TGTGCCAGCAGTTTGACAGGGGGCGCTTCTGGGGCCAACGTCCTGACTTTC
>.|TRBJ2-1|TRBV13|.
CASRRKAGGSGNEQFF
TGTGCCAGCAGAAGGAAGGCAGGAGGTAGTGGCAATGAGCAGTTCTTC
>TRBD1|TRBJ2-7|TRBV2|.
CASSQDREVRDEQYF
TGTGCCAGCAGTCAGGACAGGGAGGTTCGTGATGAGCAGTACTTC
>TRBD2|TRBJ2-7|TRBV29-1|few
CSVGGRAWDEQYF
TGCAGCGTTGGCGGGAGGGCCTGGGACGAGCAGTACTTC
>.|TRBJ1-1|TRBV12-3/TRBV12-4|.
CASSSPRGYTEAFF
TGTGCCAGCAGTTCGCCCAGGGGATATACTGAAGCTTTCTTT
>TRBD2|TRBJ2-1|TRBV6-2/TRBV6-3|many
CASSPGLAGEQFF
TGTGCCAGCAGTCCGGGACTAGCGGGAGAGCAGTTCTTC
>.|TRBJ2-1|TRBV5-6|.
CASSFPRTGSNEQFF
TGTGCCAGCAGCTTCCCGAGAACAGGGTCCAATGAGCAGTTCTTC
>TRBD2|TRBJ2-1|TRBV6-1|.
CASSGASGRAYNEQFF
TGTGCCAGCAGTGGGGCTAGCGGGAGGGCCTACAATGAGCAGTTCTTC
>.|TRBJ1-1|TRBV29-1|few
CSVEGRRDTAEAFF
TGCAGCGTTGAAGGAAGAAGGGACACTGCTGAAGCTTTCTTT
>.|TRBJ2-5|TRBV20-1|.
CSANPGPWGETQYF
TGCAGTGCAAACCCGGGCCCATGGGGGGAGACCCAGTACTTC
>TRBD2|TRBJ2-1|TRBV11-1|.
CASSPRVATPGLAGEQFF
TGTGCCAGCAGCCCCCGGGTCGCGACGCCGGGACTAGCGGGAGAGCAGTTCTTC
>.|TRBJ2-1|TRBV11-2|few
CASSNQLEGGLSSYNEQFF
TGTGCCAGCAGCAACCAACTAGAGGGGGGATTAAGCTCCTACAATGAGCAGTTCTTC
>TRBD1|TRBJ2-3|TRBV20-1|few
CSARRGQGATDTQYF
TGCAGTGCTAGACGAGGACAGGGGGCAACAGATACGCAGTATTTT
>.|TRBJ2-7|TRBV12-3/TRBV12-4|many
CASSLASSYEQYF
TGTGCCAGTTCACTAGCTAGCTCCTACGAGCAGTACTTC
>.|TRBJ1-4|TRBV7-3|.
CASSLTSRF
TGTGCCAGCAGCTTAACCTCTAGGTTT
>.|TRBJ2-1|TRBV7-8|few
CASSLAGSVEQFF
TGTGCCAGCAGCTTAGCGGGTAGCGTTGAGCAGTTCTTC
>TRBD2|TRBJ2-7|TRBV20-1|.
CSAPMTSATYEQYF
TGCAGTGCCCCCATGACTAGCGCCACCTACGAGCAGTACTTC
>TRBD1|TRBJ2-7|TRBV12-3/TRBV12-4|few
CASRGPGTGGDEQYF
TGTGCCAGCAGGGGACCCGGGACAGGGGGCGACGAGCAGTACTTC
>.|TRBJ2-1|TRBV7-8|.
CASSFGSSTGNEQFF
TGTGCCAGCAGCTTTGGGTCCTCCACAGGCAATGAGCAGTTCTTC
>.|TRBJ2-2|TRBV5-1|few
CASSPSSVHTGVGELFF
TGCGCCAGCAGCCCATCAAGCGTTCATACAGGTGTCGGGGAGCTGTTTTTT